This is a list of T cell receptor beta chains from one sample in a study of control samples from healthy donors and cancer patients. Profiling relied on immunoSEQ multiplex PCR, and the TCRdb table lists in-frame clones only, not all of them. The sample lists approximately 110,000 clones, approximately 93% occurring once. The sample comprised blood. The receptors were sampled from a woman in her late teens or twenties in good health. CDR3s include the opening cysteine and the closing phenylalanine or tryptophan. The order of the fields is CDR3 protein, V gene, CDR3 length, J gene.

CDR3 protein: CASSLGGLAGHTDTQYF; V gene: TRBV5-4; CDR3 length: 17; J gene: TRBJ2-3
CDR3 protein: CASSLRTGVAGVPYNEQFF; V gene: TRBV7-9; CDR3 length: 19; J gene: TRBJ2-1
CDR3 protein: CASGRGTGAGGNQPQHF; V gene: TRBV3-1/TRBV3-2; CDR3 length: 17; J gene: TRBJ1-5
CDR3 protein: CASSGSGLDLEQYF; V gene: TRBV2; CDR3 length: 14; J gene: TRBJ2-7
CDR3 protein: CASSGGGGPADTQYF; V gene: TRBV2; CDR3 length: 15; J gene: TRBJ2-3
CDR3 protein: CASSSQYSNQPQHF; V gene: TRBV7-2; CDR3 length: 14; J gene: TRBJ1-5
CDR3 protein: CASSPGPSNLGEKLFF; V gene: TRBV2; CDR3 length: 16; J gene: TRBJ1-4
CDR3 protein: CASSADPGLAGEPHYEQYF; V gene: TRBV5-1; CDR3 length: 19; J gene: TRBJ2-7
CDR3 protein: CASSQDGTTEAFF; V gene: TRBV3-1/TRBV3-2; CDR3 length: 13; J gene: TRBJ1-1
CDR3 protein: CASTTGTGARNTEAFF; V gene: TRBV21-1; CDR3 length: 16; J gene: TRBJ1-1
CDR3 protein: CASSLRGGREKLFF; V gene: TRBV18; CDR3 length: 14; J gene: TRBJ1-4
CDR3 protein: CATSDPSYEQFF; V gene: TRBV24-1; CDR3 length: 12; J gene: TRBJ2-1
CDR3 protein: CASSLGLETQYF; V gene: TRBV11-2; CDR3 length: 12; J gene: TRBJ2-5
CDR3 protein: CATSRAGAQETQYF; V gene: TRBV24-1; CDR3 length: 14; J gene: TRBJ2-5
CDR3 protein: CAIHSSWYLAKNIQYF; V gene: TRBV27; CDR3 length: 16; J gene: TRBJ2-4
CDR3 protein: CASSDAAYNEQFF; V gene: TRBV13; CDR3 length: 13; J gene: TRBJ2-1
CDR3 protein: CASSSRLAGITDTQYF; V gene: TRBV28; CDR3 length: 16; J gene: TRBJ2-3
CDR3 protein: CASSRTGGRNEKLFF; V gene: TRBV5-5; CDR3 length: 15; J gene: TRBJ1-4
CDR3 protein: CASSFRQGETGNTIYF; V gene: TRBV28; CDR3 length: 16; J gene: TRBJ1-3
CDR3 protein: CASSAGGDQPFF; V gene: TRBV2; CDR3 length: 12; J gene: TRBJ1-1